The 32 T cell receptor beta chains listed next were all sequenced from one sample in a study of control samples from healthy donors and cancer patients. Produced via immunoSEQ multiplex PCR; TCRdb's table is partial and in-frame only. This table has 24,000 or so clones, around 85% appearing once. The sequencing sample was made of PBMCs. These receptors came from a man in his sixties with head and neck cancer.

The CDR3: CASSDDFSTNEKLFF. CDR3 nucleotide sequence: TGTGCCAGCAGTGACGACTTCTCAACTAATGAAAAACTGTTTTTT. The chain carries TRBV2 and TRBJ1-4; D uncertain. Deletions cut 3 bases from V and 0 bases from J, with 8 bases between. Germline CDR1 and CDR2: SNHLY and FYNNEI. This CDR3 region has 15 residues.

The chain joins TRBV29-1 to TRBJ1-1; TRBD1 is a possible D gene (5 bases). This CDR3 is built from 12 residues. V was trimmed by 7 bases and J by 1 base, leaving 10 bases between them. Germline V gene data show CDR1 as SQVTM and CDR2 as ANQGSEA. The CDR3 bases are TGCAGCGCAACAGGCTCGAACACTGAAGCTTTCTTT. Its protein is CSATGSNTEAFF.

The gene calls are TRBV10-3 and TRBJ2-3; tentative D call: TRBD1 (6 bases). The CDR3 sequence is 14 residues long. CDR1 and CDR2 from the germline V gene are ENHRY and SYGVKD. V was clipped by 10 bases and J by 2 bases, with 16 bases between them. The CDR3 sequence: CASTTGPTTDTQYF. The CDR3 region has the DNA TGTGCCAGTACGACAGGTCCGACCACAGATACGCAGTATTTT.

This clone was detected only once. This likely traces to a read error, being one base from a far larger clone. V usage is TRBV10-1 and J usage is TRBJ2-5, with 9 bases that match TRBD1. The CDR3 runs 17 residues. Germline V CDR1 and CDR2: WNHNN, SYGVQD (reference sequence). The CDR3 spells CARSGPARDRVGETQYF. The CDR3 coding sequence is TGCGCCCGCAGTGGCCCCGCCCGGGACAGGGTCGGAGAGACCCAGTACTTC.

V is TRBV19 and J is TRBJ2-1, with D perhaps matching TRBD2 (6 bases). The V and J ends lost 5 bases and 9 bases respectively, with 11 bases between them. The CDR3 has 12 residues. The germline CDR1 and CDR2 sequences are LNHDA and SQIVND (reference sequence). CDR3 residues: CASSLIGGEQFF. Written as DNA, the CDR3 is TGTGCCAGTAGTTTAATCGGGGGTGAGCAGTTCTTC.

The chain carries TRBV3-1 (or the pseudogene TRBV3-2) and TRBJ1-2; weak D call: TRBD1 (6 bases). The V end was cut by 1 base, the J end by 8 bases, with 14 bases between. Germline values: CDR1 LGHDT, CDR2 YNNKEL (reference sequence). The CDR3 spans 14 residues. The CDR3 here is CASSQGPRGLGYTF. Written as DNA, the CDR3 is TGTGCCAGCAGCCAAGGCCCCAGGGGCCTCGGCTACACCTTC.

The chain carries TRBV20-1 and TRBJ2-1, with 11 bases that match TRBD2. Trimming at V came to 3 bases and at J to 7 bases, leaving 11 bases not matched to a gene. CDR3 length equals 16 residues. The germline V gene has CDR1 DFQATT and CDR2 SNEGSKA (reference sequence). CDR3 in DNA: TGCAGTGCTAGTCCCGTACTAGCGGGAGCAGGGAATGAGCAGTTCTTC. Protein sequence: CSASPVLAGAGNEQFF.

This chain links TRBV2 with TRBJ2-7; possibly TRBD2 for D (6 bases). CDR3 length equals 12 residues. Looked up from germline, CDR1 is SNHLY and CDR2 is FYNNEI. Trimming pared 1 base from V and 5 bases from J, leaving 6 bases between. In DNA, the CDR3 is TGTGCCAGCAGTGAAGGACTAGACGAGCAGTACTTC. It encodes CASSEGLDEQYF.

The chain joins TRBV7-9 to TRBJ2-3; the match to TRBD2 covers 10 bases. The J segment lost 4 bases and the V segment lost 5 bases, leaving 12 bases of the junction unmatched. The germline V gene encodes CDR1 SEHNR and CDR2 FQNEAQ (reference sequence). The CDR3 covers 17 residues. The CDR3 coding sequence is TGTGCCAGCAGCCCCGAGGGTAGCGGGAGGAGGGCAGATACGCAGTATTTT. This encodes CASSPEGSGRRADTQYF.

The CDR3 spells CASSFSPGLGGNTIYF. The CDR3 DNA reads TGTGCCAGCAGCTTCTCACCCGGGCTAGGTGGAAACACCATATATTTT. V usage is TRBV5-4 and J usage is TRBJ1-3; D is undetermined. V was shortened by 2 bases and J by 3 bases, with 15 bases between the two germline ends. Germline CDR1 SGHNT, CDR2 YYREEE (reference sequence). The CDR3 has 16 residues.

The chain employs TRBV4-2 and TRBJ2-3, with 9 positions matching TRBD2. Germline V gene lookup returns CDR1 LGHNA and CDR2 YNFKEQ. The trim removed 0 bases at V and 3 bases at J, leaving 7 bases unmatched. The CDR3 is made up of 17 amino acids. The DNA for the CDR3 is TGTGCCAGCAGCCAAGAGGTAGCGGGAGTGCAAACAGATACGCAGTATTTT. Translation: CASSQEVAGVQTDTQYF.

This chain connects TRBV4-1 to TRBJ1-2; D perhaps matches TRBD1 (6 bases). This CDR3 region has 16 residues. V lost 0 bases and J lost 0, with 11 bases in between. Germline assignment: CDR1 MGHRA and CDR2 YSYEKL. CDR3 in DNA: TGCGCCAGCAGCCAAGAGAGGACAGCTCCTAACTATGGCTACACCTTC. This translates into CASSQERTAPNYGYTF.

This chain uses TRBV5-6 with TRBJ2-7; 7 positions agree with TRBD1. CDR1 is SGHDT, CDR2 YYEEEE, per germline. The ends lost 4 bases at V and 3 bases at J; junction bases unmatched: 16. The CDR3 extends over 17 amino acids. CDR3 sequence reads: CASSQGAVGGAGYEQYF. In nucleotides, the CDR3 is TGTGCCAGCAGCCAAGGAGCGGTAGGGGGCGCAGGCTACGAGCAGTACTTC. The full variable domain, in which reference TRBV5-6 and TRBJ2-7 provide the parts outside the CDR3, is DAGVTQSPTHLIKTRGQQVTLRCSPKSGHDTVSWYQQALGQGPQFIFQYYEEEERQRGNFPDRFSGHQFPNYSSELNVNALLLGDSALYLCASSQGAVGGAGYEQYFGPGTRLTVT.

This chain joins TRBV5-1 and TRBJ1-6, with D possibly TRBD1 on 6 matching bases. The CDR3 is made up of 16 amino acids. V lost 0 bases to trimming and J lost 5 bases, with 12 bases between them. Germline-derived CDR1 and CDR2 are SGHRS and YFSETQ. The DNA for the CDR3 is TGCGCCAGCAGCTTGGCCCTACAGGGCGATAATTCACCCCTCCACTTT. Its translation is CASSLALQGDNSPLHF.

The chain has TRBV15 and TRBJ2-7; TRBD2 matches 9 bases. The V and J ends lost 0 bases and 9 bases, in that order; junction bases with no gene match: 15. The CDR3 contains 17 residues. Germline V gene lookup returns CDR1 LNHNV and CDR2 YYDKDF (reference sequence). The CDR3 coding sequence is TGTGCCACCAGCAGAGATCTGGTAGGAGCGGGGGGTCTTGGGCAGTACTTC. It is translated as CATSRDLVGAGGLGQYF.

This sequence joins TRBV28 and TRBJ2-2; D is possibly TRBD1 (6 bases). Trimming took off 7 bases at V and 6 bases at J, with 15 bases between the two ends. Germline V CDR1 and CDR2: MDHEN, SYDVKM. The CDR3 loop spans 14 amino acids. The DNA for the CDR3 is TGTGCCAGCATAAGTTTGCCAGGGGCCGGGGAGCTGTTTTTT. Amino acids: CASISLPGAGELFF.

This CDR3 reads CASSIGLAASYNEQFF. For the CDR3, the DNA is TGTGCCAGCAGCATCGGACTAGCGGCCTCCTACAATGAGCAGTTCTTC. This sequence joins TRBV11-3 and TRBJ2-1; 10 bases fit TRBD2. Trimming removed 5 bases from V and 0 bases from J; junction bases left unmatched: 4. The germline gives CDR1 SGHNT, CDR2 YENEEA. The CDR3 is 16 residues long.

The chain combines TRBV6-5 with TRBJ2-2, with D possibly being TRBD2 (5 bases). Germline assignment: CDR1 MNHEY and CDR2 SVGAGI. The CDR3 length is 14 residues. V dropped 5 bases and J dropped 1 base, with 8 bases sitting between them. The CDR3 here is CASSPGVNTGELFF. CDR3 bases: TGTGCCAGCAGTCCCGGGGTGAACACCGGGGAGCTGTTTTTT.

The chain employs TRBV3-1 (or the pseudogene TRBV3-2) and TRBJ2-1, with TRBD2 matching 12 bases. V shed 2 bases, J shed 9 bases, and the junction held 5 bases outside the gene matches. Germline lookup yields CDR1 LGHDT and CDR2 YNNKEL (reference sequence). The CDR3 is 15 residues long. The CDR3 reads CASSQSSGRAGEQFF. Written as DNA, the CDR3 is TGTGCCAGCAGCCAATCTAGCGGGAGGGCCGGTGAGCAGTTCTTC.

This rearrangement joins TRBV5-6 to TRBJ1-2; 7 positions match TRBD1. J was trimmed by 4 bases and V by 4 bases; bases with no gene match: 4. Germline V gene data show CDR1 as SGHDT and CDR2 as YYEEEE. The CDR3 spans 13 residues. The CDR3 sequence is CASSRQGAYGYTF. CDR3 nucleotide sequence: TGTGCCAGCAGCCGACAGGGAGCCTATGGCTACACCTTC.

This chain uses TRBV30 with TRBJ2-1; D remains unclear. The CDR3 totals 11 residues. Germline values: CDR1 GTSNPN, CDR2 SVGIG (reference sequence). Trimming removed 2 bases from V and 15 bases from J, with 14 bases in between. In DNA, the CDR3 is TGTGCCTGGAGTAACTTCCTCCTTCCGTTCTTC. The encoded protein is CAWSNFLLPFF.

The chain is built from TRBV19 and TRBJ2-2, with 7 bases that match TRBD2. The CDR3 runs 14 residues. J lost 0 bases, V lost 9 bases, and 4 bases had no gene match. Germline values: CDR1 LNHDA, CDR2 SQIVND (reference sequence). For the CDR3, the DNA is TGTGCCAGCCTAGCGGACGCGAACACCGGGGAGCTGTTTTTT. Translation gives CASLADANTGELFF.

The CDR3 sequence is CASSLDWYEQYF. The CDR3 nucleotides are TGTGCCAGCAGCTTAGATTGGTACGAGCAGTACTTC. The chain links TRBV7-9 to TRBJ2-7; the D is unclear. The CDR3 totals 12 residues. Trimming removed 1 base from V and 4 bases from J, with 5 bases in between. Germline values: CDR1 SEHNR, CDR2 FQNEAQ (reference sequence).

The chain carries TRBV19 and TRBJ2-7, with D perhaps given as TRBD1 or TRBD2 (6 bases each). CDR1 is LNHDA and CDR2 is SQIVND in the germline V gene (reference sequence). CDR3 size: 13 residues. V lost 6 bases and J 6 bases, leaving 15 bases between the germline ends. In DNA form, the CDR3 reads TGTGCCAGTAGACCGGAGGGGGTTGGCGAGCAGTACTTC. Amino acids: CASRPEGVGEQYF. The variable domain in full, completed from reference TRBV19 and TRBJ2-7, reads DGGITQSPKYLFRKEGQNVTLSCEQNLNHDAMYWYRQDPGQGLRLIYYSQIVNDFQKGDIAEGYSVSREKKESFPLTVTSAQKNPTAFYLCASRPEGVGEQYFGPGTRLTVT.

The rearrangement uses TRBV5-6 and TRBJ1-5; 8 bases map to TRBD1. CDR1 and CDR2 (germline): SGHDT, YYEEEE. This CDR3 contains 16 residues. V lost 0 bases and J lost 3; bases outside the gene matches: 5. The CDR3 loop is CASSLARQGPNQPQHF. In nucleotides, the CDR3 is TGTGCCAGCAGCTTGGCAAGACAGGGGCCCAATCAGCCCCAGCATTTT.

The V call is TRBV15, the J call TRBJ1-5, with D perhaps TRBD1 (5 bases). Germline V gene data show CDR1 as LNHNV and CDR2 as YYDKDF (reference sequence). The CDR3 has 15 amino acids. V lost 3 bases and J lost 1, with 10 bases in between. In nucleotides, the CDR3 is TGTGCCACCAGCAGGTTCAGGGACAGCAATCAGCCCCAGCATTTT. Translation gives CATSRFRDSNQPQHF.

V gene TRBV14 combines with J gene TRBJ1-4; 7 bases are a match to TRBD1. Losses at the gene ends were 4 bases for V and 11 bases for J; bases not matched to a gene: 7. The CDR3 consists of 13 residues. From germline, CDR1 is SGHDN and CDR2 FVKESK. CDR3 region: CASSRGEGAKLFF. CDR3 nucleotide sequence: TGTGCCAGCAGCCGAGGAGAGGGGGCGAAACTGTTTTTT.

The chain is built from TRBV10-3 and TRBJ2-6, with unresolved D. Trimming shortened V by 10 bases and J by 1 base, and 8 bases separated the two germline ends. In germline, CDR1 is ENHRY, CDR2 SYGVKD. This CDR3 is 13 amino acids long. The CDR3 nucleotides are TGTGCCACCGCCGGGTCTGGGGCCAACGTCCTGACTTTC. Protein sequence: CATAGSGANVLTF.

The V call is TRBV6-6, the J call TRBJ1-5; 7 nucleotides align to TRBD1. CDR1 and CDR2 from the germline V gene are MNHNY and SVGAGI (reference sequence). Germline trimming cut 4 bases from V and 2 bases from J; bases unmatched to any gene: 2. The CDR3 is made up of 14 amino acids. The CDR3 DNA reads TGTGCCAGCAGTTTCGGGACAGGCAATCAGCCCCAGCATTTT. This gives the protein CASSFGTGNQPQHF.

This clone showed up just a few times. The J gene is TRBJ1-1, the V gene TRBV9; D is unclear. V lost 0 bases and J 4 bases, leaving 7 bases between the germline ends. The CDR3 totals 13 residues. The germline V gene has CDR1 SGDLS and CDR2 YYNGEE. As DNA, the CDR3 is TGTGCCAGCAGCGTAGGCATGGGCACTGAAGCTTTCTTT. Protein product: CASSVGMGTEAFF.

V is TRBV5-5 and J is TRBJ1-6, with 7 bases that match TRBD1. CDR3 size: 16 residues. Per germline, CDR1 SGHKS and CDR2 YYEKEE (reference sequence). Trimming took 0 bases from V and 6 from J; bases not matched to a gene: 6. The CDR3 bases are TGTGCCAGCAGCTTGGTTTCGACAGGGCCTAATTCACCCCTCCACTTT. It encodes CASSLVSTGPNSPLHF.

This clone turned up a few times. The chain combines TRBV5-6 with TRBJ2-1; no reliable D call. The CDR3 loop spans 14 amino acids. Germline CDR1 SGHDT, CDR2 YYEEEE. V gave up 0 bases and J gave up 5 bases, with 9 bases separating them. CDR3 residues: CASSLGVRDNEQFF. The CDR3 DNA reads as TGTGCCAGCAGCTTGGGAGTTAGGGACAATGAGCAGTTCTTC.